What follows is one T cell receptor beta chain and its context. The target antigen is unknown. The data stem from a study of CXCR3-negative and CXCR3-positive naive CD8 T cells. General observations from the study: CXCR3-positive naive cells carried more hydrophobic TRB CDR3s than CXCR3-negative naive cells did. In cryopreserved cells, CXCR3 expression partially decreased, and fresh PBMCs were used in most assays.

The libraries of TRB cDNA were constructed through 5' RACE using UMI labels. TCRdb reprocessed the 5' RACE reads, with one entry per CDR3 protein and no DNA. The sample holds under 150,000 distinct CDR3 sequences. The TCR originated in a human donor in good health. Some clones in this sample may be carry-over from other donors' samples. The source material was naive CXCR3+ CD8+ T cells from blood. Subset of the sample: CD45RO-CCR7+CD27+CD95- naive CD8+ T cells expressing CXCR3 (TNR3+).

The CDR3 region is CASSFRGQRSNEQFF. This chain uses TRBV28 with TRBJ2-1; with no DNA, the TCRdb D assignment of TRBD2 cannot be verified. Germline CDR1 is MDHEN and CDR2 is SYDVKM. The CDR3 sequence is 15 residues long.